A selection of T cell receptor beta chains follows, all from one sample in a study of T cells in Graves' hyperthyroidism and ophthalmopathy. MiXCR, applied by TCRdb to the multiplex PCR reads, yields one record per CDR3 protein. This sample has hundreds of thousands of distinct CDR3 sequences, with 11% to 15% found just once. The material sequenced was blood. Source of these receptors: a man aged 50 to 60 with Graves' ophthalmopathy. CDR3s include the opening cysteine and the closing phenylalanine or tryptophan. The D gene is left open where the match is weak. Only part of the rows carry a size: once, few, many, or a class if the clone is expanded.

TRBD1	TRBJ2-7	TRBV18	many	TGTGCCAGCTCACCAAAACAGGGGGGAGACGAGCAGTACTTC	CASSPKQGGDEQYF
NA	TRBJ2-7	TRBV10-3	NA	TGTGCCATCAGAAACTCCTGGGATACTGACGTACTGGAGCAGTACTTC	CAIRNSWDTDVLEQYF
TRBD2	TRBJ2-5	TRBV12-3/TRBV12-4	once	TGTGCCAGCAGGAAACTAGCGGGAACGCAAGAGACCCAGTACTTC	CASRKLAGTQETQYF
TRBD1	TRBJ1-2	TRBV7-9	few	TGTGCCAGCAGCCATTCCGGACAGGGTAACTATGGCTACACCTTC	CASSHSGQGNYGYTF
NA	TRBJ1-1	TRBV20-1	many	TGCAGTGCGAGGGGGGGCGGCACTGAAGCTTTCTTT	CSARGGGTEAFF
NA	TRBJ2-2	TRBV29-1	many	TGCAGCGTTGGGAACGGCCAGGGGCTGAACACCGGGGAGCTGTTTTTT	CSVGNGQGLNTGELFF
TRBD2	TRBJ2-1	TRBV15	many	TGTGCCACCAGCAGAGGGGGGGGATCGTCCTCCTACAATGAGCAGTTCTTC	CATSRGGGSSSYNEQFF
NA	TRBJ1-5	TRBV30	many	TGTGCCTGGAGTGTACGAGGGGATTGGCAGCCCCAGCATTTT	CAWSVRGDWQPQHF
TRBD1	TRBJ2-5	TRBV10-3	NA	TGTGCCATCAGGGGACAGGGGGGACAAGAGACCCAGTACTTC	CAIRGQGGQETQYF
NA	TRBJ1-1	TRBV3-1	many	TGTGCCAGCAGTAAGGTCGGGGCTGAAGCTTTCTTT	CASSKVGAEAFF
NA	TRBJ2-5	TRBV18	many	TGTGCCAGCTCACCCCGGGGGACCCAAGAGACCCAGTACTTC	CASSPRGTQETQYF
NA	TRBJ2-1	TRBV3-1	many	TGTGCCAGCAGCCAATTCTTTGTGGTACCAGGGCGCGGGAATGAGCAGTTCTTC	CASSQFFVVPGRGNEQFF
NA	TRBJ2-7	TRBV30	many	TGTGCCTGGAGTGCACGGGGGCAGGGCGCACCCAAGCAGTACTTC	CAWSARGQGAPKQYF
NA	TRBJ1-5	TRBV7-9	NA	TGTGCCAGCAGCCAAGGGGGAGTGGGGGGGCTCCAGCCCCAGCATTTT	CASSQGGVGGLQPQHF
NA	TRBJ1-2	TRBV29-1	NA	TGCAGCGTCCGAACTGTGAACTATGGCTACACCTTC	CSVRTVNYGYTF
TRBD2	TRBJ2-7	TRBV7-8	few	TGTGCCAGCAGCTTAGCGGCAACTAGCGGGAGAGGCGGGCAGTACTTC	CASSLAATSGRGGQYF
TRBD1	TRBJ2-7	TRBV25-1	few	TGTGCCAGCAGTGAATTGCGCCGGGACAGGGGTGGCTACGAGCAGTACTTC	CASSELRRDRGGYEQYF
TRBD1	TRBJ1-6	TRBV11-2	many	TGTGCCAGCAGCTTAGGTCACAGGGGAGCGCATCCCCTCCACTTT	CASSLGHRGAHPLHF
TRBD2	TRBJ2-2	TRBV5-1	NA	TGCGCCAGCAAATTCTTAGCGGGGCGGAACACCGGGGAGCTGTTTTTT	CASKFLAGRNTGELFF
TRBD2	TRBJ2-1	TRBV12-3/TRBV12-4	NA	TGTGCCAGCACCACCGGGACTAGCGGTAATGAGCAGTTCTTC	CASTTGTSGNEQFF
NA	TRBJ1-3	TRBV3-1	many	TGTGCCAGCAGCCAAGTAAGACGGCTCCGAAACACCATATATTTT	CASSQVRRLRNTIYF
NA	TRBJ2-7	TRBV5-1	many	TGCGCCAGCCGCCTAGGGAGCTCCTACGAGCAGTACTTC	CASRLGSSYEQYF
TRBD2	TRBJ2-7	TRBV13	many	TGTGCCAGCAGCCCCGGACTAGCGCACTCCTACGAGCAGTACTTC	CASSPGLAHSYEQYF
TRBD1	TRBJ1-2	TRBV15	many	TGTGCCACCAGCTCGCGGTTGGGACAGTCAAATGGCTACACCTTC	CATSSRLGQSNGYTF
TRBD1	TRBJ1-1	TRBV2	NA	TGTGCCATCCGGTTAAGACAGGGGGTTACTGAAGCTTTCTTT	CAIRLRQGVTEAFF
NA	TRBJ2-5	TRBV5-1	NA	TGCGCCAGCAGCTCGGGACTTAGCGATGAGACCCAGTACTTC	CASSSGLSDETQYF
TRBD1	TRBJ1-1	TRBV20-1	NA	TGCAGTGCCAGGACAGGGCTTGGCACTGAAGCTTTCTTT	CSARTGLGTEAFF
NA	TRBJ2-7	TRBV27	many	TGTGCCAGCAGACCACTTCTCCGCGGAGCCTACGAGCAGTACTTC	CASRPLLRGAYEQYF
NA	TRBJ1-2	TRBV19	NA	TGTGCCAGTAGTTCCAGGGACTATGGCTACACCTTC	CASSSRDYGYTF
NA	TRBJ2-5	TRBV2	NA	TGTGCCAGCAGTGGGGGGCGCTTACCCTCCCGGGAGACCCAGTACTTC	CASSGGRLPSRETQYF
TRBD1	TRBJ2-7	TRBV2	many	TGTGCCAGCAGTGAGGGACAGGGGCTCCCCTACGAGCAGTACTTC	CASSEGQGLPYEQYF
TRBD1	TRBJ1-5	TRBV6-1	NA	TGTGCCAGCCGATCTCTTGGACAGGGGCGCACGGGTGGCAATCAGCCCCAGCATTTT	CASRSLGQGRTGGNQPQHF
TRBD2	TRBJ2-1	TRBV20-1	many	TGCAGTGCTTCTTCTAGCGGGAGGGCCTACAATGAGCAGTTCTTC	CSASSSGRAYNEQFF
TRBD1	TRBJ1-2	TRBV7-9	NA	TGTTCCAGCAGCTTAGGCGACAGGGGCGCATTTGGCTACACCTTC	CSSSLGDRGAFGYTF
TRBD1	TRBJ1-4	TRBV10-3	NA	TGTGCCAGCAAGCCCAGACAGGGAACTAATGAAAAACTGTTTTTT	CASKPRQGTNEKLFF
NA	TRBJ1-1	TRBV11-2	few	TGTGCCAGCAGACCCACCTCGGGGGGTATGAACACTGAAGCTTTCTTT	CASRPTSGGMNTEAFF
TRBD1	TRBJ1-4	TRBV20-1	few	TGCAGTGCACCGGGACAGTTAAATGAAAAACTGTTTTTT	CSAPGQLNEKLFF